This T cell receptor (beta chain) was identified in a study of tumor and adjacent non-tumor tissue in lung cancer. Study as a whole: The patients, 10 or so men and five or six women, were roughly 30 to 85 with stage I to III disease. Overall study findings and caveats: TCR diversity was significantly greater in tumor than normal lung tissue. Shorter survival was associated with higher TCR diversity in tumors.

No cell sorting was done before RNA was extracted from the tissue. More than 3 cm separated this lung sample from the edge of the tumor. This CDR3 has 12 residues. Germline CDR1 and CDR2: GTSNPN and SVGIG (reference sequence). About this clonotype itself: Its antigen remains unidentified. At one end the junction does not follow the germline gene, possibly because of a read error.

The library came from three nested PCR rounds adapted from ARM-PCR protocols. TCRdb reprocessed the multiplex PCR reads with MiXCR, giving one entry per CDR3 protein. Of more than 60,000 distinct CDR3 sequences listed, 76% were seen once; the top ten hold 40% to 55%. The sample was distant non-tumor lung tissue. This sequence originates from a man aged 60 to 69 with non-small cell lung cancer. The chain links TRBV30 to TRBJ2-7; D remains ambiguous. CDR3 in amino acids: CAWNVGSYEQYF. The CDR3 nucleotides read TGTGCCTGGAATGTAGGATCCTACGAGCAATACTTC.